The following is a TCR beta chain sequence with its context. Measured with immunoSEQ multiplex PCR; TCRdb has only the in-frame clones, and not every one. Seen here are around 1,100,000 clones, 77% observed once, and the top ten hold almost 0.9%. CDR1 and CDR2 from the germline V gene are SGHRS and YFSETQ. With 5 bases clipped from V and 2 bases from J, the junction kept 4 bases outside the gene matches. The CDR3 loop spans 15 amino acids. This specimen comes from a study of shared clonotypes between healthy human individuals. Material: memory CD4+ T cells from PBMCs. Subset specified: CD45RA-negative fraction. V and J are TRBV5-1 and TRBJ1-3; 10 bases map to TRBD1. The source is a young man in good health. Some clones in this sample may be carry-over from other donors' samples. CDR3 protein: CASRKDRGAGNTIYF. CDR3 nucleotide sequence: TGCGCCAGCAGGAAGGACAGGGGGGCTGGAAACACCATATATTTT. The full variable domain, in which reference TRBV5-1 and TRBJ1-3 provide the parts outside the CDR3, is KAGVTQTPRYLIKTRGQQVTLSCSPISGHRSVSWYQQTPGQGLQFLFEYFSETQRNKGNFPGRFSGRQFSNSRSEMNVSTLELGDSALYLCASRKDRGAGNTIYFGEGSWLTVV.